This entry describes one TCR beta chain. The data are from a study of blood T cells in healthy people across ages. About the study: Template switching caught about one barcoded beta molecule for each two T cells.

Germline trimming cut 0 bases from V and 5 bases from J; bases unmatched to any gene: 8. Germline CDR1 and CDR2: LGHNA and YSLEER. This CDR3 comprises 17 residues. Every donor provided 9.5 to 10 milliliters of peripheral blood. Using a J-beta primer mix together with a sample-barcoded 5' primer, a second PCR was run for about 6 to 12 cycles. TCRdb used MiXCR to reprocess the 5' RACE reads, holding one entry per CDR3 protein. The sample lists hundreds of thousands of distinct CDR3 sequences, 40% to 50% occurring once. The receptor's source is a man between 60 and 70 years old in good health. The material sequenced was blood. This chain uses TRBV4-3 with TRBJ2-1; 9 nucleotides line up with TRBD1. Here the CDR3 reads CASSQDSSGQGDNEQFF. The DNA for the CDR3 is TGCGCCAGCAGCCAAGATAGTTCGGGACAGGGTGACAATGAGCAGTTCTTC.